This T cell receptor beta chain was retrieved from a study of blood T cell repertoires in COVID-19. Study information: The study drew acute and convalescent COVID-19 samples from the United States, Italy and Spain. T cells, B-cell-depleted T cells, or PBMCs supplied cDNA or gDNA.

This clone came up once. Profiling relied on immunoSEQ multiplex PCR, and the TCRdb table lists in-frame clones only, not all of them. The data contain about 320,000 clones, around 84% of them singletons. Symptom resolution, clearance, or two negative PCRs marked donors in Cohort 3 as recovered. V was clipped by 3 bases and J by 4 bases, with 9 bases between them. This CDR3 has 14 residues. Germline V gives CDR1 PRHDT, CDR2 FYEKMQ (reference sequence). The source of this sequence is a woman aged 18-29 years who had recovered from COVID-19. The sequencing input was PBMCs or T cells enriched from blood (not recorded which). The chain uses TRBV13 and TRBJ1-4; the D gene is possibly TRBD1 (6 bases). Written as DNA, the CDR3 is TGTGCCAGCAGCTTCGGGACACTTAATGAAAAACTGTTTTTT. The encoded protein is CASSFGTLNEKLFF.